The 3 T cell receptor beta chains below all came from one sample that was sequenced in a study of blood T cells in healthy people across ages. Through a sample-barcoded 5' primer and a J-beta primer mix, a second PCR was run for roughly 7 to 11 cycles. In TCRdb, the 5' RACE reads were re-called with MiXCR into one record per CDR3 protein. The sample contains approximately 800,000 distinct CDR3 sequences, roughly 25% of which appear only once. These records were also assigned to another study, of T cells of mothers and their children.

The sample was blood. These TCRs come from a boy aged 5-17 years in good health.

The CDR3 region is CASSYSAGQGEQYF. CDR3 DNA: TGTGCCAGCAGTTACTCGGCAGGGCAGGGCGAGCAGTACTTC. The chain recombines TRBV6-5 with TRBJ2-7, with a possible D match to TRBD1 (5 bases). The CDR3 totals 14 residues. The V gene's germline CDR1 is MNHEY and CDR2 SVGAGI. V lost 0 bases and J lost 6, with 12 bases in between.

This chain uses TRBV20-1 with TRBJ1-6; TRBD1 matches 8 bases. The germline CDR1 and CDR2 sequences are DFQATT and SNEGSKA (reference sequence). The CDR3 extends over 13 amino acids. V lost 1 base and J lost 8; bases outside the gene matches: 1. The CDR3 nucleotides are TGCAGTGCTAGAGGGACAGGGTATTCACCCCTCCACTTT. Amino acid sequence: CSARGTGYSPLHF.

On this clonotype: The junction and the germline gene differ at one end; a read error may be behind it. The chain recombines TRBV12-3 or TRBV12-4 with TRBJ2-3; tentative D call: TRBD1 (7 bases). The CDR3 is 15 amino acids. CDR3 nucleotides: TGTGCCAGCAGTTTAGTTTCAGGGGGGACAGATGCGCAGTATTTT. Translation gives CASSLVSGGTDAQYF.